The present T cell receptor beta chain was sequenced within a study of T cells after yellow fever vaccination. Study-level points and caveats: Relatively few clonotypes were ones that appeared in both CD4 and CD8 compartments. Contamination by abundant bulk-population clonotypes could be present in FACS-sorted repertoires.

CDR3 size: 13 residues. The germline V gene has CDR1 MNHEY and CDR2 SVGAGI. V was cut by 6 bases and J by 0 bases, with 9 bases left in between. This clonotype was seen a few times. No antigen is known for it. TCRdb ran MiXCR on the 5' RACE reads and lists one entry per CDR3 protein. The sample lists around 250,000 distinct CDR3 sequences, 6.9% occurring once. This TCR was sampled from a young man who received the YFV17D yellow fever vaccine. The sample was CD4+ T cells sorted from PBMCs, taken 15 days after the yellow fever booster vaccination. This rearrangement joins TRBV6-5 to TRBJ2-7, with D possibly TRBD1 on 5 matching bases. The CDR3: CASRSGFSYEQYF. As DNA, the CDR3 is TGTGCCAGCAGATCAGGGTTCTCCTACGAGCAGTACTTC.